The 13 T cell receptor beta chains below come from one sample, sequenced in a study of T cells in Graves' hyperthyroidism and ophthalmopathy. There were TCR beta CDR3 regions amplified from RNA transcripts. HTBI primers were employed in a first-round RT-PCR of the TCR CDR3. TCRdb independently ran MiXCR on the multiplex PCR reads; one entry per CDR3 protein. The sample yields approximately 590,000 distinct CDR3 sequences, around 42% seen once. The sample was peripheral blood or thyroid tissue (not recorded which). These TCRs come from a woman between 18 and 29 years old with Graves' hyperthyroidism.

The CDR3 region has the DNA TGTGCCAGCAGCAGCGCCTCCGGGACAGGGACTTCACCCCTCCACTTT. Encoded protein: CASSSASGTGTSPLHF. The chain employs TRBV7-2 and TRBJ1-6; TRBD1 matches 9 bases. This CDR3 has 16 amino acids. Unmatched junction bases numbered 11, after V lost 5 bases and J lost 9 bases. Germline lookup yields CDR1 SGHTA and CDR2 FQGNSA.

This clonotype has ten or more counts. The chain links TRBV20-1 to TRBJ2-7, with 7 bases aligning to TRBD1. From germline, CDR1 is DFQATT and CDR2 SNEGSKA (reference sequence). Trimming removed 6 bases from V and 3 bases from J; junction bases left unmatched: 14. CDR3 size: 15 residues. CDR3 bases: TGCAGTGCCCGACAATCGACAGGGCGTCTCTACGAGCAGTACTTC. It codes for CSARQSTGRLYEQYF.

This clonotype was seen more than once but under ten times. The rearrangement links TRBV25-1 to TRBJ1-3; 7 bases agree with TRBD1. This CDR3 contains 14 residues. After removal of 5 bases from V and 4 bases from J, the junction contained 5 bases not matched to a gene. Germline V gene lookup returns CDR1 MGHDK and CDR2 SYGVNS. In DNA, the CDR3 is TGTGCCAGCAGTACGAGGGGGCAGGGAAACACCATATATTTT. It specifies CASSTRGQGNTIYF.

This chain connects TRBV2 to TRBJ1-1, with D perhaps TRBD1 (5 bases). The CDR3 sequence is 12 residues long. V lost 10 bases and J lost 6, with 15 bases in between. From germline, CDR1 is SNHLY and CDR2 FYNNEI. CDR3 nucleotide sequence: TGTGCCACCGGAGGGGAAGACTCTGAAGCTTTCTTT. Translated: CATGGEDSEAFF.

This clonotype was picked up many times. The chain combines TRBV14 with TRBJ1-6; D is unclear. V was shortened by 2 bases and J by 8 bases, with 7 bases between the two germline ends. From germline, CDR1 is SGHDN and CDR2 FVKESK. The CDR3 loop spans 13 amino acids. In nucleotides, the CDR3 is TGTGCCAGCAGCCAATTTCAGGATTCACCCCTCCACTTT. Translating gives CASSQFQDSPLHF.

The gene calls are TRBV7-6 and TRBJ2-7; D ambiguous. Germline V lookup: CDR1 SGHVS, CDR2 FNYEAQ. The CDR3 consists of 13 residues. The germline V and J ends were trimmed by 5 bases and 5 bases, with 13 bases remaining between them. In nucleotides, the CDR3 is TGTGCCAGCAGCCTCCCTAATAAACACGAGCAGTACTTC. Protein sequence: CASSLPNKHEQYF.

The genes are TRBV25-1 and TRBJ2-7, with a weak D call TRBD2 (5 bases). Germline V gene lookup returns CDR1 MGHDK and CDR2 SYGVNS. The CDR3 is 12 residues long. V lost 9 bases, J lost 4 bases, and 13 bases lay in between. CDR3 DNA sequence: TGTGCCAGTAGAGGGTTGGTTTACGAGCAGTACTTC. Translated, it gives CASRGLVYEQYF.

The CDR3 region is CAKGLGNQPQHF. In DNA form, the CDR3 reads TGTGCTAAGGGACTGGGGAATCAGCCCCAGCATTTT. V usage is TRBV25-1 and J usage is TRBJ1-5, with TRBD1 as a possible D gene (5 bases). This CDR3 has 12 residues. Germline values: CDR1 MGHDK, CDR2 SYGVNS.

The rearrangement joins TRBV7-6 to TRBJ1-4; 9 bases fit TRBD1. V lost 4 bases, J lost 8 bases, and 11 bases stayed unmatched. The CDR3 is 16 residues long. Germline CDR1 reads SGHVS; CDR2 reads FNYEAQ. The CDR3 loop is CASSSGRDRAFEKLFF. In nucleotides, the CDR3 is TGTGCCAGCAGCTCCGGCCGGGACAGGGCGTTCGAAAAACTGTTTTTT.

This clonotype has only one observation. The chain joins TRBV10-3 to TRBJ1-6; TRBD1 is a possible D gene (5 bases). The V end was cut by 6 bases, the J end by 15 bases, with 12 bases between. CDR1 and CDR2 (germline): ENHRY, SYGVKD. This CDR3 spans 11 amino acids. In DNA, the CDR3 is TGTGCCATCAGGAAGGCAGGGCGCCTCCACTTT. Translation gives CAIRKAGRLHF.

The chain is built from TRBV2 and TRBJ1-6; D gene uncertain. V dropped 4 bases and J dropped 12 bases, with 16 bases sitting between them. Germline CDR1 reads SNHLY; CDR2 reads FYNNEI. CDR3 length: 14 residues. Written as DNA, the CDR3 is TGTGCCAGCAGTGGAGGCATAAGGGAAGGACCCCTCCACTTT. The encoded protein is CASSGGIREGPLHF.

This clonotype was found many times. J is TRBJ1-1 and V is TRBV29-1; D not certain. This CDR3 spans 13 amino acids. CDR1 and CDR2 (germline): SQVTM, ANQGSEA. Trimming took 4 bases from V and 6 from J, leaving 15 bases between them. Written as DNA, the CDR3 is TGCAGCGTTGGGGAAAATATTTTGGCTGAAGCTTTCTTT. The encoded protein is CSVGENILAEAFF. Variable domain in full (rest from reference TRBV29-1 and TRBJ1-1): SAVISQKPSRDICQRGTSLTIQCQVDSQVTMMFWYRQQPGQSLTLIATANQGSEATYESGFVIDKFPISRPNLTFSTLTVSNMSPEDSSIYLCSVGENILAEAFFGQGTRLTVV.

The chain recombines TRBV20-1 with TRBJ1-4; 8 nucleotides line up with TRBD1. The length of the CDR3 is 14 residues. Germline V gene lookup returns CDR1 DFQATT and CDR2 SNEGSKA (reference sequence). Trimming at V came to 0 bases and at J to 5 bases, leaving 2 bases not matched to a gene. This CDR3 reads CSARDAGGNEKLFF. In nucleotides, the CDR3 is TGCAGTGCTAGAGATGCAGGGGGCAATGAAAAACTGTTTTTT.